These 2 T cell receptor beta chains were all obtained from the same sample, sequenced in a study of siplizumab effects on memory and regulatory T cells. Mixed lymphocyte reaction cells were cocultured at 37°C for 5 to 7 days. The antigens of these receptors remain unknown. Here immunoSEQ multiplex PCR was the method, and the copy in TCRdb shows in-frame clones only, minus some. The data contain some 15,000 clones, more than 40% of them singletons. The sample taken for sequencing was CFSE-low (dividing) CD4+ T cells sorted from an allogeneic mixed lymphocyte reaction. The origin of the receptors is a human donor in good health; the cells came from an allogeneic mixed lymphocyte reaction.

This chain joins TRBV4-1 and TRBJ2-7, with TRBD2 matching 9 bases. V trimming: 3 bases; J trimming: 0 bases; junction bases outside the gene matches: 6. Germline V gene data show CDR1 as MGHRA and CDR2 as YSYEKL. CDR3 length: 16 residues. The CDR3 spells CASSHPGLAISYEQYF. CDR3 in DNA: TGCGCCAGCAGCCATCCGGGACTAGCCATCTCCTACGAGCAGTACTTC.

The V and J genes are TRBV28 and TRBJ1-5; the D is unclear. The CDR3 is 13 residues long. Between the trimmed V and J ends, which lost 4 bases and 0 bases, there was a span of 4 bases. CDR1 and CDR2 from the germline V gene are MDHEN and SYDVKM. The CDR3 coding sequence is TGTGCCAGCAGTTCAGATAGCAATCAGCCCCAGCATTTT. Residues: CASSSDSNQPQHF.